These 21 T cell receptor beta chains originate from one sample sequenced in a study of blood T cell repertoires in COVID-19. This table comes from immunoSEQ multiplex PCR, and its TCRdb copy is limited to in-frame clones, with some not included. Of tens of thousands of clones in the sample, approximately 86% were seen once. What was sequenced was peripheral blood. The receptors originated from an elderly woman with active or convalescent COVID-19.

This clone showed up just once. J is TRBJ2-5 and V is TRBV6-5, with 7 bases identical to TRBD2. The germline V gene has CDR1 MNHEY and CDR2 SVGAGI. With 7 bases clipped from V and 5 bases from J, the junction kept 10 bases outside the gene matches. This CDR3 comprises 14 residues. The CDR3 DNA reads TGTGCCAGCACCCCCCGGGAGGCAGGGGAGACCCAGTACTTC. Translating gives CASTPREAGETQYF.

The rearrangement links TRBV7-2 to TRBJ2-7; D is undetermined. Per the germline V gene, CDR1 is SGHTA and CDR2 is FQGNSA. Trimming stripped 0 bases from V and 6 bases from J, with 6 bases between. CDR3 size: 12 residues. The CDR3 sequence: CASSLALSEQYF. In DNA, the CDR3 is TGTGCCAGCAGCTTAGCGCTAAGCGAGCAGTACTTC.

The rearrangement uses TRBV18 and TRBJ2-5; 8 positions match TRBD1. V shed 6 bases and J 1 base; nucleotides not matched to a gene: 4. The CDR3 sequence is 14 residues long. Germline-derived CDR1 and CDR2 are KGHSH and LQKENI. CDR3: CASSSGQGQETQYF. In nucleotides, the CDR3 is TGTGCCAGCTCCAGCGGACAGGGCCAAGAGACCCAGTACTTC.

This rearrangement joins TRBV2 to TRBJ1-5, with D perhaps TRBD1 (5 bases). The germline V and J ends were trimmed by 3 bases and 2 bases, with 14 bases remaining between them. The CDR3 has 16 amino acids. Germline lookup yields CDR1 SNHLY and CDR2 FYNNEI. This CDR3 is CASSDREKGGNQPQHF. CDR3 nucleotide sequence: TGTGCCAGCAGTGACAGGGAAAAGGGCGGCAATCAGCCCCAGCATTTT.

The chain combines TRBV24-1 with TRBJ2-1, with TRBD2 as a possible D gene (5 bases). V shed 4 bases and J shed 8 bases, with 17 bases lying between them. The germline V gene encodes CDR1 KGHDR and CDR2 SFDVKD. The CDR3 is 15 amino acids. The CDR3 bases are TGTGCCACCAGTGACCGAACTACTAGTATCGATGAGCAGTTCTTC. This sequence encodes CATSDRTTSIDEQFF.

The rearrangement links TRBV5-4 to TRBJ2-5; 10 positions match TRBD1. Germline CDR1 and CDR2: SGHNT and YYREEE (reference sequence). V was pared by 4 bases and J by 5 bases, with 5 bases of the junction left unmatched. The CDR3 spans 14 residues. The CDR3 loop reads CASSPTGGAETQYF. DNA of the CDR3: TGTGCCAGCAGCCCGACAGGGGGCGCGGAGACCCAGTACTTC. The whole variable domain, remainder taken from reference TRBV5-4 and TRBJ2-5, is ETGVTQSPTHLIKTRGQQVTLRCSSQSGHNTVSWYQQALGQGPQFIFQYYREEENGRGNFPPRFSGLQFPNYSSELNVNALELDDSALYLCASSPTGGAETQYFGPGTRLLVL.

This chain uses TRBV5-1 with TRBJ1-1; 9 positions agree with TRBD1. The germline gives CDR1 SGHRS, CDR2 YFSETQ. V shed 4 bases and J 5 bases; nucleotides not matched to a gene: 6. The CDR3 runs 14 residues. The DNA for the CDR3 is TGCGCCAGCAGCGTACAGGGGGCGCGGACTGAAGCTTTCTTT. Encoded protein: CASSVQGARTEAFF.

This clone was detected only once. This sequence joins TRBV19 and TRBJ2-5, with TRBD2 identical over 7 bases. This CDR3 comprises 16 residues. CDR1 is LNHDA, CDR2 SQIVND, per germline (reference sequence). Losses at the gene ends were 6 bases for V and 5 bases for J; bases not matched to a gene: 15. DNA for the CDR3: TGTGCCAGTAGATCAAGAGGGAGGGGAGGTGGGGAGACCCAGTACTTC. Residues: CASRSRGRGGGETQYF. Variable domain in full (rest from reference TRBV19 and TRBJ2-5): DGGITQSPKYLFRKEGQNVTLSCEQNLNHDAMYWYRQDPGQGLRLIYYSQIVNDFQKGDIAEGYSVSREKKESFPLTVTSAQKNPTAFYLCASRSRGRGGGETQYFGPGTRLLVL.

The gene calls are TRBV27 and TRBJ2-3; D remains unclear. The ends were cut back, 5 bases at V and 2 bases at J, with 5 bases in the middle. There are 12 residues in the CDR3. The germline V gene encodes CDR1 MNHEY and CDR2 SMNVEV (reference sequence). CDR3 loop: CASSLNTDTQYF. As DNA, the CDR3 is TGTGCCAGCAGTCTAAACACAGATACGCAGTATTTT.

V gene TRBV2 combines with J gene TRBJ2-1; D gene unclear. The CDR3 has 15 amino acids. The germline gives CDR1 SNHLY, CDR2 FYNNEI. Trimming removed 4 bases at V and 6 bases at J, with 16 bases between. The CDR3 nucleotides read TGTGCCAGCAGTGTTGACTCCTCGATCCTCAATGAGCAGTTCTTC. This sequence encodes CASSVDSSILNEQFF.

The chain uses TRBV18 and TRBJ2-7; TRBD1 matches at 12 bases. The CDR3 consists of 14 residues. The germline CDR1 and CDR2 sequences are KGHSH and LQKENI. V lost 6 bases to trimming and J lost 4 bases; unmatched junction nucleotides: 4. Here the CDR3 reads CASSPGQGAYEQYF. In DNA form, the CDR3 reads TGTGCCAGCTCCCCGGGACAGGGGGCTTACGAGCAGTACTTC.

The CDR3 nucleotides are TGTGCCAGCAGCCCCGGTCCAGGGTTGTTTCACTATGGCTACACCTTC. Protein: CASSPGPGLFHYGYTF. V is TRBV7-2 and J is TRBJ1-2; possibly TRBD1 for D (5 bases). Germline V CDR1 and CDR2: SGHTA, FQGNSA. V was shortened by 5 bases and J by 3 bases, with 19 bases between the two germline ends. The CDR3 is 16 residues long. The full variable domain, rest sourced from reference TRBV7-2 and TRBJ1-2, is GAGVSQSPSNKVTEKGKDVELRCDPISGHTALYWYRQSLGQGLEFLIYFQGNSAPDKSGLPSDRFSAERTGGSVSTLTIQRTQQEDSAVYLCASSPGPGLFHYGYTFGSGTRLTVV.

The chain links TRBV9 to TRBJ2-5; 8 nucleotides agree with TRBD2. The junction had 10 bases not matched to a gene; V was cut back by 4 bases and J by 2 bases. CDR3 size: 16 residues. Germline CDR1 reads SGDLS; CDR2 reads YYNGEE. Here the CDR3 DNA reads TGTGCCAGCAGCAGCGCTACGGCGGGGGGACAAGAGACCCAGTACTTC. Translated: CASSSATAGGQETQYF.

This rearrangement joins TRBV6-5 to TRBJ1-5, with 9 bases identical to TRBD1. Germline CDR1 is MNHEY and CDR2 is SVGAGI. CDR3 length: 15 residues. Trimming removed 6 bases from V and 0 bases from J; junction bases left unmatched: 3. Here the CDR3 reads CASSPQGASNQPQHF. The CDR3, as DNA: TGTGCCAGCAGCCCACAGGGGGCTAGCAATCAGCCCCAGCATTTT.

The V call is TRBV9, the J call TRBJ2-3, with TRBD2 identical over 8 bases. This CDR3 has 16 residues. Germline CDR1 is SGDLS and CDR2 is YYNGEE. V lost 3 bases and J lost 2; bases outside the gene matches: 8. The DNA of the CDR3 is TGTGCCAGCAGCGCGCGAATAGCGGGGCACACAGATACGCAGTATTTT. Protein sequence: CASSARIAGHTDTQYF.

The CDR3 is CASSQGTRSSPLHF. The CDR3 coding sequence is TGCGCCAGCAGCCAAGGGACAAGAAGCTCACCCCTCCACTTT. This chain connects TRBV4-3 to TRBJ1-6, with a possible D match to TRBD1 (5 bases). The CDR3 length is 14 residues. V lost 1 base, J lost 10 bases, and 11 bases lay in between. Germline CDR1 LGHNA, CDR2 YSLEER.

This chain connects TRBV29-1 to TRBJ1-2, with D possibly being TRBD1 (5 bases). The CDR3 sequence is 12 residues long. The V gene's germline CDR1 is SQVTM and CDR2 ANQGSEA. Between the trimmed V and J ends, which lost 4 bases and 0 bases, there was a span of 6 bases. The CDR3 bases are TGCAGCGTTGGGGGGGCTAACTATGGCTACACCTTC. Protein product: CSVGGANYGYTF.

The V and J genes are TRBV12-3 or TRBV12-4 and TRBJ1-2; D is possibly TRBD1 (5 bases). CDR3 length: 13 amino acids. CDR3 amino acids: CANQGGAFGGYTF. CDR3 DNA: TGTGCAAACCAGGGAGGGGCCTTCGGTGGCTACACCTTC.

This rearrangement joins TRBV5-1 to TRBJ1-2; TRBD1 matches at 11 bases. This CDR3 contains 15 residues. V lost 0 bases and J lost 9; bases outside the gene matches: 7. Germline V gene sequence: CDR1 SGHRS, CDR2 YFSETQ. The DNA of the CDR3 is TGCGCCAGCAGCTTGGCGGGACAGGGGGTTCTGAGCTACACCTTC. Its translation is CASSLAGQGVLSYTF.

The J gene is TRBJ2-2, the V gene TRBV7-6, with 7 positions matching TRBD2. The CDR3 covers 16 residues. CDR1 and CDR2 (germline): SGHVS, FNYEAQ. Germline trimming cut 0 bases from V and 7 bases from J; bases unmatched to any gene: 8. The CDR3 loop is CASSLAMAGVIGELFF. The CDR3 DNA reads TGTGCCAGCAGCTTAGCCATGGCGGGAGTTATCGGGGAGCTGTTTTTT.

The chain has TRBV9 and TRBJ1-1; TRBD1 is a possible D gene (5 bases). CDR3 length equals 14 residues. V shed 4 bases and J shed 1 base, with 11 bases lying between them. Germline-derived CDR1 and CDR2 are SGDLS and YYNGEE. In DNA, the CDR3 is TGTGCCAGCAGCCTTCGGGGGGGGAACACTGAAGCTTTCTTT. Its translation is CASSLRGGNTEAFF.